The clone carrying this T cell receptor (beta chain) has a handful of counts. This sample is part of a study of patients and donors after allogeneic stem cell transplantation. The CDR3 spans 15 residues. Per germline, CDR1 SGHTA and CDR2 FQGNSA. V was pared by 3 bases and J by 0 bases, with 3 bases of the junction left unmatched. TCRdb analysed the RT-PCR reads with MiXCR anew, one entry per CDR3 protein. The table includes 25,000 to 40,000 distinct CDR3 sequences, around 33% detected once. This receptor was identified in a human donor who was either an allogeneic HSCT recipient or a stem cell or donor lymphocyte infusion donor (not recorded which). It is not recorded whose cells these are; they may come from a transplant donor. The genes are TRBV7-2 and TRBJ1-1; 8 bases agree with TRBD1. The sequencing input was blood, either unsorted or a sorted T cell fraction (not recorded which). The CDR3 loop reads CASSFRQGMNTEAFF. The CDR3 DNA follows: TGTGCCAGCAGCTTTCGACAGGGGATGAACACTGAAGCTTTCTTT.